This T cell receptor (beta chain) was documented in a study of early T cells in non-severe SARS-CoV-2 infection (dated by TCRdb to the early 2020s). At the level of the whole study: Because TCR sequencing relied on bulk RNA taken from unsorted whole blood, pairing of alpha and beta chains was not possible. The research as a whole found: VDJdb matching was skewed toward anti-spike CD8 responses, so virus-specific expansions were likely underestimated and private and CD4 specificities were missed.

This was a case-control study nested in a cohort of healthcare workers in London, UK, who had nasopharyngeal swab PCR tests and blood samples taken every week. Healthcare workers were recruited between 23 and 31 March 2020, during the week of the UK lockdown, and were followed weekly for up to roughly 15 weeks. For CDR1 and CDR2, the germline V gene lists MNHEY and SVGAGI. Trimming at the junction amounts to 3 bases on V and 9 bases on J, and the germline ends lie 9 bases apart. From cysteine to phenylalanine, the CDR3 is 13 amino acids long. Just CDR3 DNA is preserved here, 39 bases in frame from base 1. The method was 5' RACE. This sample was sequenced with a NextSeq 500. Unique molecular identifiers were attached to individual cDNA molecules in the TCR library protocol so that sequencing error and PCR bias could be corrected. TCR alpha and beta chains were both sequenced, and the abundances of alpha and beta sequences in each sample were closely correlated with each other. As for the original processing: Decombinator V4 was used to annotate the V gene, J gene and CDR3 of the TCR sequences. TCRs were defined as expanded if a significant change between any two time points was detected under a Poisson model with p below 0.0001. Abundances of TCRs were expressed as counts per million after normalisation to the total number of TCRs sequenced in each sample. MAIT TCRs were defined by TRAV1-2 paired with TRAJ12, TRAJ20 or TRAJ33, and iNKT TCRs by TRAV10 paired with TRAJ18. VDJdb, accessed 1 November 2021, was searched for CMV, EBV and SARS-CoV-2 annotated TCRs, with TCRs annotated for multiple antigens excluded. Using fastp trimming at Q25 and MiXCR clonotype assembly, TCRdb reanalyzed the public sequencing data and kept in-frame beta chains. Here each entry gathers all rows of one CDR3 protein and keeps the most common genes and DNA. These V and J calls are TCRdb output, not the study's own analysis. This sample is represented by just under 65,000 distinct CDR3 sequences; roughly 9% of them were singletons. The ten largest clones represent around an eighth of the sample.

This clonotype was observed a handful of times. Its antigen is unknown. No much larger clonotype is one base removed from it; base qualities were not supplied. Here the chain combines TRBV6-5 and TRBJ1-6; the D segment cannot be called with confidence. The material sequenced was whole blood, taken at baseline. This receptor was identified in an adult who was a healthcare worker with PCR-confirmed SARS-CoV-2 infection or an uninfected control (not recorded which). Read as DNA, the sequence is TGTGCCAGCAGTTATTCGAAGGGTTCACCCCTCCACTTT. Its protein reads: CASSYSKGSPLHF.